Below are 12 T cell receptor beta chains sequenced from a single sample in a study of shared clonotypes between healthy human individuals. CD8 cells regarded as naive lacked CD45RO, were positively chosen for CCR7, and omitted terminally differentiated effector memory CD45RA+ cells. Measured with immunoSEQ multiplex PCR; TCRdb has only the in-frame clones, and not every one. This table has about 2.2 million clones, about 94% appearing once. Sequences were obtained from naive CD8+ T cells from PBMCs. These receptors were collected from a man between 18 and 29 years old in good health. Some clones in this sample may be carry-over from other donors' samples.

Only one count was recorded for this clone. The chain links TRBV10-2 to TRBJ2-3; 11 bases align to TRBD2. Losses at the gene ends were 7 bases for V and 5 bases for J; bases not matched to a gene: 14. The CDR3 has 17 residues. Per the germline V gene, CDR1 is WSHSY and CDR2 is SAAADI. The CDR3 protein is CASNVPGLAEEEDTQYF. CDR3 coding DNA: TGCGCCAGCAACGTCCCGGGACTAGCGGAGGAGGAAGATACGCAGTATTTT.

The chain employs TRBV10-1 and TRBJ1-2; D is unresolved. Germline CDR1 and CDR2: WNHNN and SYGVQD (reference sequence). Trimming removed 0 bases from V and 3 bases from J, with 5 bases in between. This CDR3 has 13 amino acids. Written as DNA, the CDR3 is TGCGCCAGCAGTGAGTCGCGTGACTATGGCTACACCTTC. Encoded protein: CASSESRDYGYTF.

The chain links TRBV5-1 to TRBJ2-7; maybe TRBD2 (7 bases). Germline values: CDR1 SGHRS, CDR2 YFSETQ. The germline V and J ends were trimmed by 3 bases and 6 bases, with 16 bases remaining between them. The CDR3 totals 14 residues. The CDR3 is CASSYLGGGGEQYF. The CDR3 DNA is TGCGCCAGCAGCTACCTGGGCGGGGGCGGCGAGCAGTACTTC.

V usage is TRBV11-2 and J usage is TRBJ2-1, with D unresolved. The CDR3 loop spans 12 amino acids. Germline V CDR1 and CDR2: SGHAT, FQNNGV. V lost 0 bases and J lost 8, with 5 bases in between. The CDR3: CASSLERHEQFF. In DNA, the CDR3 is TGTGCCAGCAGCTTAGAGCGCCATGAGCAGTTCTTC. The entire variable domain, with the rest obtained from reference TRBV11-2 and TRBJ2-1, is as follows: EAGVAQSPRYKIIEKRQSVAFWCNPISGHATLYWYQQILGQGPKLLIQFQNNGVVDDSQLPKDRFSAERLKGVDSTLKIQPAKLEDSAVYLCASSLERHEQFFGPGTRLTVL.

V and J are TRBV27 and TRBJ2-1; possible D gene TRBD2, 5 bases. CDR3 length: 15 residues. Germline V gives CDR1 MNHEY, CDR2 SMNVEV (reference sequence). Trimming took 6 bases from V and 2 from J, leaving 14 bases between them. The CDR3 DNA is TGTGCCAGCAGATCAGGTAGCGCCACCTACAATGAGCAGTTCTTC. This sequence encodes CASRSGSATYNEQFF.

The CDR3 region has the DNA TGTGCCAGCAGCGCCTCAGACTCGACCCAGTACTTC. Translation gives CASSASDSTQYF. The gene calls are TRBV9 and TRBJ2-5; D gene unclear. Germline V lookup: CDR1 SGDLS, CDR2 YYNGEE. This CDR3 comprises 12 residues. V shed 3 bases and J shed 7 bases, with 10 bases lying between them.

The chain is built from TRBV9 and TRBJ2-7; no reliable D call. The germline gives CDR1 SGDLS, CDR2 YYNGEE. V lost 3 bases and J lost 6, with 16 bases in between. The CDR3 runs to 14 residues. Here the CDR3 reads CASSAIAPGSEQYF. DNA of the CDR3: TGTGCCAGCAGCGCAATAGCCCCAGGAAGCGAGCAGTACTTC.

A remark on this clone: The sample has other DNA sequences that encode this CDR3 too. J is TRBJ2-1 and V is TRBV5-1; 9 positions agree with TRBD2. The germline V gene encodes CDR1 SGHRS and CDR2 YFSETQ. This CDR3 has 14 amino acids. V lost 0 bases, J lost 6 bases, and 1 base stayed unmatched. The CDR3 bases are TGCGCCAGCAGCTTGGGACTAGCGGTCAATGAGCAGTTCTTC. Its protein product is CASSLGLAVNEQFF. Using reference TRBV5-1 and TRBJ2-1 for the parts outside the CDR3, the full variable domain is KAGVTQTPRYLIKTRGQQVTLSCSPISGHRSVSWYQQTPGQGLQFLFEYFSETQRNKGNFPGRFSGRQFSNSRSEMNVSTLELGDSALYLCASSLGLAVNEQFFGPGTRLTVL.

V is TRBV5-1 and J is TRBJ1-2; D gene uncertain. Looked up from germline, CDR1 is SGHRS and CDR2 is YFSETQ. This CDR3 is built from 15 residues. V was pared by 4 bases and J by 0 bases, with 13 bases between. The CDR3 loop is CASSLAVRSNYGYTF. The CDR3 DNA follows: TGCGCCAGCAGCCTGGCAGTCCGATCTAACTATGGCTACACCTTC.

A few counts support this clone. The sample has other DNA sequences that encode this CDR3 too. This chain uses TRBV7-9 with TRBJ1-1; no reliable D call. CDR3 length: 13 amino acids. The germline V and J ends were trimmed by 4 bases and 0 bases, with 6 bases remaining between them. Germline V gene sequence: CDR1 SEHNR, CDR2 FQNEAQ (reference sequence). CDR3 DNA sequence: TGTGCCAGCAGCTCCGGATTGAACACTGAAGCTTTCTTT. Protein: CASSSGLNTEAFF.

The CDR3 here is CASSQEEGNSNSPLHF. The CDR3, as DNA: TGTGCCAGCAGCCAAGAAGAGGGGAATTCCAATTCACCCCTCCACTTT. This chain uses TRBV4-2 with TRBJ1-6; possible D gene TRBD1, 5 bases. CDR1 and CDR2 (germline): LGHNA, YNFKEQ. V was pared by 0 bases and J by 7 bases, with 13 bases between. The CDR3 is 16 amino acids.

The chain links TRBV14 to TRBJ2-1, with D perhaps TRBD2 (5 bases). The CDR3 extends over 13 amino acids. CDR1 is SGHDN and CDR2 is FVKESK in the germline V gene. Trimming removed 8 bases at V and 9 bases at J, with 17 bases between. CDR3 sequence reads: CASAFTASGEQFF. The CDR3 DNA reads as TGTGCCAGCGCATTTACAGCCAGCGGTGAGCAGTTCTTC. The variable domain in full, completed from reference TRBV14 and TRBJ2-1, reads EAGVTQFPSHSVIEKGQTVTLRCDPISGHDNLYWYRRVMGKEIKFLLHFVKESKQDESGMPNNRFLAERTGGTYSTLKVQPAELEDSGVYFCASAFTASGEQFFGPGTRLTVL.